The 32 T cell receptor beta chains below come from one sample, sequenced in a study of shared clonotypes between healthy human individuals. The assay was immunoSEQ multiplex PCR, and TCRdb's table has in-frame clones only and misses some. This sample has 2.3 million or so clones; approximately 93% occur once, and the top ten carry under 0.45%. Material: naive CD4+ T cells from PBMCs. Specified subset: CD45RA+ positively selected. Every receptor here comes from a man aged 18 to 30 in good health. Some clones in this sample may be carry-over from other donors' samples.

Only one count was recorded for this clone. The chain recombines TRBV2 with TRBJ2-5, with TRBD1 matching over 8 bases. The V and J ends lost 6 bases and 3 bases, in that order; junction bases with no gene match: 6. The CDR3 consists of 14 residues. Looked up from germline, CDR1 is SNHLY and CDR2 is FYNNEI. CDR3 in amino acids: CASSWTGSKETQYF. CDR3 DNA sequence: TGTGCCAGCAGCTGGACAGGGAGTAAAGAGACCCAGTACTTC.

The chain combines TRBV29-1 with TRBJ2-1; 8 bases line up with TRBD2. The CDR3 contains 15 residues. Trimming cost V 4 bases and J 0 bases; bases outside gene matches: 5. The germline V gene has CDR1 SQVTM and CDR2 ANQGSEA. Written as DNA, the CDR3 is TGCAGCGTTGTTACTAGCGGCAGCTCCTACAATGAGCAGTTCTTC. Translated, it gives CSVVTSGSSYNEQFF.

The gene calls are TRBV6-5 and TRBJ2-2; D gene unclear. The CDR3 covers 16 residues. From germline, CDR1 is MNHEY and CDR2 SVGAGI. V dropped 0 bases and J dropped 1 base, with 9 bases sitting between them. The CDR3 coding sequence is TGTGCCAGCAGTTACTCGATGTGGCAGAACACCGGGGAGCTGTTTTTT. Its translation is CASSYSMWQNTGELFF.

This clone was detected once. The V and J genes are TRBV5-1 and TRBJ1-4; D may be TRBD1 (5 bases). The CDR3 consists of 16 residues. V lost 4 bases, J lost 8 bases, and 21 bases lay in between. The germline V gene encodes CDR1 SGHRS and CDR2 YFSETQ. The CDR3: CASSPGVVAGWEKLFF. CDR3 nucleotides: TGCGCCAGCAGCCCCGGGGTAGTCGCAGGGTGGGAAAAACTGTTTTTT. Together with reference TRBV5-1 and TRBJ1-4, the CDR3 gives the full variable domain: KAGVTQTPRYLIKTRGQQVTLSCSPISGHRSVSWYQQTPGQGLQFLFEYFSETQRNKGNFPGRFSGRQFSNSRSEMNVSTLELGDSALYLCASSPGVVAGWEKLFFGSGTQLSVL.

This clone is a singleton in its sample. The chain uses TRBV5-4 and TRBJ1-6, with no clear D. CDR1 SGHNT and CDR2 YYREEE come from the germline V gene (reference sequence). The ends were cut back, 0 bases at V and 10 bases at J, with 11 bases in the middle. CDR3 length: 14 amino acids. CDR3 DNA sequence: TGTGCCAGCAGCTTGGAGGGAGGCGACTCACCCCTCCACTTT. This translates into CASSLEGGDSPLHF.

The genes are TRBV5-1 and TRBJ2-1, with D possibly TRBD2 on 6 matching bases. Trimming left V 0 bases short and J 8 bases short, with 15 bases between. The CDR3 contains 15 residues. Per germline, CDR1 SGHRS and CDR2 YFSETQ. This CDR3 reads CASSLVGGPGDEQFF. For the CDR3, the DNA is TGCGCCAGCAGCTTGGTGGGGGGTCCCGGCGATGAGCAGTTCTTC. The full variable domain, completed using reference TRBV5-1 and TRBJ2-1, is KAGVTQTPRYLIKTRGQQVTLSCSPISGHRSVSWYQQTPGQGLQFLFEYFSETQRNKGNFPGRFSGRQFSNSRSEMNVSTLELGDSALYLCASSLVGGPGDEQFFGPGTRLTVL.

This clone was counted a single time. V is TRBV11-2 and J is TRBJ2-2, with 8 bases aligning to TRBD1. This CDR3 is built from 16 residues. The germline V gene encodes CDR1 SGHAT and CDR2 FQNNGV. The J segment lost 6 bases and the V segment lost 3 bases, leaving 9 bases of the junction unmatched. The CDR3: CASSLNRGRISGELFF. The CDR3 coding sequence is TGTGCCAGCAGCTTGAACAGGGGGAGGATCTCCGGGGAGCTGTTTTTT.

This chain connects TRBV21-1 to TRBJ2-2; the table's D call, TRBD2, has no DNA check behind it. TRBV21-1 counts as a pseudogene. The CDR3 sequence is 15 residues long. CDR3 residues: CASSKRQEDTGELFF. CDR3 in DNA: TGTGCCAGCAGCAAAAGGCAGGAGGACACCGGGGAGCTGTTTTTT.

This CDR3 reads CAPLLGCQETQYF. CDR3 sequence (DNA): TGTGCCCCCCTCCTCGGCTGTCAAGAGACCCAGTACTTC. The rearrangement joins TRBV27 to TRBJ2-5; no definite D call. Germline V lookup: CDR1 MNHEY, CDR2 SMNVEV (reference sequence). The CDR3 length is 13 residues. Trimming took 11 bases from V and 2 from J, leaving 15 bases between them.

V usage is TRBV18 and J usage is TRBJ2-1, with 8 nucleotides matching TRBD2. V dropped 4 bases and J dropped 0; count of bases not matched to a gene: 5. The CDR3 runs to 16 residues. CDR1 is KGHSH, CDR2 LQKENI, per germline. This CDR3 is CASSLLAESSYNEQFF. Written as DNA, the CDR3 is TGTGCCAGCTCACTACTAGCGGAAAGCTCCTACAATGAGCAGTTCTTC.

This rearrangement joins TRBV5-1 to TRBJ2-3, with 10 bases that match TRBD2. The V gene end was trimmed by 4 bases and the J gene end by 5 bases; junction bases not matched to a gene: 7. This CDR3 has 15 amino acids. The V gene's germline CDR1 is SGHRS and CDR2 YFSETQ. The CDR3 loop is CASSTGTSVGDTQYF. The CDR3 coding sequence is TGCGCCAGCAGCACCGGGACTAGCGTCGGAGATACGCAGTATTTT.

The CDR3 here is CASSDRSGSLYEKLFF. The DNA of the CDR3 is TGTGCCAGCAGTGACCGTTCGGGGAGTCTCTATGAAAAACTGTTTTTT. V is TRBV25-1 and J is TRBJ1-4; D is unclear. The CDR3 sequence is 16 residues long. Germline values: CDR1 MGHDK, CDR2 SYGVNS. The V gene lost 3 bases and the J gene lost 6 bases, with 17 bases spanning the gap.

V usage is TRBV5-1 and J usage is TRBJ2-5; D unresolved. Germline V gives CDR1 SGHRS, CDR2 YFSETQ. V lost 1 base to trimming and J lost 1 base, with 11 bases between them. The CDR3 length is 15 residues. CDR3 protein: CASSLSRAIQETQYF. The CDR3 DNA is TGCGCCAGCAGCTTGTCAAGGGCTATCCAAGAGACCCAGTACTTC.

V usage is TRBV4-1 and J usage is TRBJ2-7; the match to TRBD1 covers 9 bases. V was pared by 1 base and J by 2 bases, with 15 bases of the junction left unmatched. Germline V gene data show CDR1 as MGHRA and CDR2 as YSYEKL. The CDR3 sequence is 19 residues long. In DNA form, the CDR3 reads TGCGCCAGCAGCCAAGCAGCAAGGTTACTTCGGGACAGGGCCTACGAGCAGTACTTC. It yields the protein CASSQAARLLRDRAYEQYF.

The chain's CDR3 is CASSPKAHALTNTEAFF. CDR3 DNA: TGTGCCAGCAGCCCGAAAGCACACGCACTTACTAACACTGAAGCTTTCTTT. The V gene is TRBV7-9, the J gene TRBJ1-1; unclear D gene. Trimming shortened V by 5 bases and J by 2 bases, and 21 bases separated the two germline ends. CDR1 is SEHNR, CDR2 FQNEAQ, per germline (reference sequence). The CDR3 loop spans 17 amino acids. Using reference TRBV7-9 and TRBJ1-1 for the parts outside the CDR3, the full variable domain is DTGVSQNPRHKITKRGQNVTFRCDPISEHNRLYWYRQTLGQGPEFLTYFQNEAQLEKSRLLSDRFSAERPKGSFSTLEIQRTEQGDSAMYLCASSPKAHALTNTEAFFGQGTRLTVV.

A remark on this clone: Other DNA sequences in the sample encode the same CDR3. The chain is built from TRBV27 and TRBJ2-5; D is tentatively TRBD1 or TRBD2 (7 bases each). CDR3 length: 14 amino acids. The ends were cut back, 3 bases at V and 5 bases at J, with 13 bases in the middle. The germline CDR1 and CDR2 sequences are MNHEY and SMNVEV (reference sequence). Written as DNA, the CDR3 is TGTGCCAGCAGTTTTAGACAGGGAGGGGAGACCCAGTACTTC. This gives the protein CASSFRQGGETQYF.

The chain carries TRBV7-2 and TRBJ2-3; tentatively, D is TRBD2 (5 bases). The CDR3 covers 16 residues. The V end was cut by 4 bases, the J end by 5 bases, with 19 bases between. Germline V gene sequence: CDR1 SGHTA, CDR2 FQGNSA. CDR3 residues: CASSSKGRARGDTQYF. For the CDR3, the DNA is TGTGCCAGCAGCTCCAAAGGTCGGGCCCGGGGAGATACGCAGTATTTT.

The genes are TRBV28 and TRBJ2-7, with a possible D match to TRBD2 (5 bases). The CDR3 is made up of 15 amino acids. Trimming cost V 2 bases and J 2 bases, with 13 bases left between them. Germline V CDR1 and CDR2: MDHEN, SYDVKM. The CDR3 sequence is CASSLPGERAYEQYF. As DNA, the CDR3 is TGTGCCAGCAGTTTACCCGGGGAAAGGGCCTACGAGCAGTACTTC.

The CDR3 protein is CSAPQGLWAFF. The CDR3, as DNA: TGCAGTGCTCCACAGGGGCTTTGGGCTTTCTTT. The chain links TRBV20-1 to TRBJ1-1, with 7 bases identical to TRBD1. CDR3 length equals 11 residues. CDR1 and CDR2 (germline): DFQATT, SNEGSKA (reference sequence). J was trimmed by 11 bases and V by 5 bases; bases with no gene match: 8.

The genes are TRBV7-3 and TRBJ2-1; TRBD2 aligns across 9 bases. Germline V lookup: CDR1 SGHTA, CDR2 FQGTGA. The CDR3 contains 18 residues. The V segment lost 0 bases and the J segment 3 bases; nucleotides outside the gene matches: 9. CDR3 in amino acids: CASSLTGWREGYYNEQFF. The DNA for the CDR3 is TGTGCCAGCAGCTTAACGGGGTGGCGGGAGGGATACTACAATGAGCAGTTCTTC.

This chain uses TRBV18 with TRBJ2-1; TRBD2 matches at 9 bases. Germline values: CDR1 KGHSH, CDR2 LQKENI. CDR3 length: 17 residues. V lost 1 base, J lost 8 bases, and 12 bases stayed unmatched. CDR3 loop: CASSPRRTSDSGDEQFF. The CDR3 coding sequence is TGTGCCAGCTCACCACGCCGGACTAGCGATAGTGGAGATGAGCAGTTCTTC.

This clone was counted a single time. This chain links TRBV7-2 with TRBJ2-7; TRBD1 might be the D (9 bases). The germline CDR1 and CDR2 sequences are SGHTA and FQGNSA. The CDR3 has 17 amino acids. Trimming shortened V by 1 base and J by 3 bases, and 19 bases separated the two germline ends. The CDR3 DNA reads as TGTGCCAGCAGCTTAGTAATTAGCGGGACAGGGTTCTACGAGCAGTACTTC. It encodes CASSLVISGTGFYEQYF.

Points on this clone: The sample holds other DNA sequences that translate to the same CDR3. This rearrangement joins TRBV5-1 to TRBJ2-6; D call uncertain. Looked up from germline, CDR1 is SGHRS and CDR2 is YFSETQ. The V gene lost 1 base and the J gene lost 0 bases, with 5 bases spanning the gap. The CDR3 extends over 15 amino acids. The CDR3 bases are TGCGCCAGCAGCTTGACGTCCTCTGGGGCCAACGTCCTGACTTTC. Its translation is CASSLTSSGANVLTF.

This clone showed up just once. The CDR3 sequence: CASSQDVGGGSYEQYF. Written as DNA, the CDR3 is TGTGCCAGCAGCCAAGATGTAGGCGGCGGATCCTACGAGCAGTACTTC. The rearrangement links TRBV4-2 to TRBJ2-7; no reliable D call. This CDR3 spans 16 amino acids. Germline loops: CDR1 LGHNA, CDR2 YNFKEQ. V lost 0 bases to trimming and J lost 1 base, with 13 bases between them.

The chain is built from TRBV7-6 and TRBJ2-1; possibly TRBD1 for D (5 bases). The germline CDR1 and CDR2 sequences are SGHVS and FNYEAQ. The CDR3 covers 17 residues. V was trimmed by 0 bases and J by 5 bases, leaving 17 bases between them. The CDR3 sequence is CASSLAGGAPGDNEQFF. The CDR3 region has the DNA TGTGCCAGCAGCTTAGCGGGTGGGGCCCCTGGCGACAATGAGCAGTTCTTC.

This sequence joins TRBV5-5 and TRBJ1-5, with a tentative D call TRBD1 (6 bases). Germline-derived CDR1 and CDR2 are SGHKS and YYEKEE (reference sequence). The CDR3 is 14 residues long. Trimming cost V 4 bases and J 3 bases, with 11 bases left between them. The CDR3 nucleotides are TGTGCCAGCAGCGTTAACAGGGCCAATCAGCCCCAGCATTTT. This sequence encodes CASSVNRANQPQHF.

The chain links TRBV29-1 to TRBJ2-5; D possibly matches TRBD1 or TRBD2 (5 bases each). V was shortened by 4 bases and J by 1 base, with 16 bases between the two germline ends. Germline loops: CDR1 SQVTM, CDR2 ANQGSEA. This CDR3 comprises 15 residues. CDR3 DNA sequence: TGCAGCGTTGCGGGTTATAAGGGACCCCAAGAGACCCAGTACTTC. Protein: CSVAGYKGPQETQYF.

V gene TRBV18 combines with J gene TRBJ1-5; D is uncertain. Germline CDR1 and CDR2: KGHSH and LQKENI. Deletions cut 2 bases from V and 6 bases from J, with 11 bases between. CDR3 length equals 14 residues. The DNA for the CDR3 is TGTGCCAGCTCACCAGAAGTAAGCGGTCAGCCCCAGCATTTT. It yields the protein CASSPEVSGQPQHF.

This rearrangement joins TRBV7-2 to TRBJ2-5; D ambiguous. The V end was cut by 0 bases, the J end by 0 bases, with 8 bases between. This CDR3 is 15 amino acids long. CDR1 is SGHTA, CDR2 FQGNSA, per germline. For the CDR3, the DNA is TGTGCCAGCAGCTTAGCCCGGACGGACCAAGAGACCCAGTACTTC. Translated: CASSLARTDQETQYF. The whole variable domain, remainder taken from reference TRBV7-2 and TRBJ2-5, is GAGVSQSPSNKVTEKGKDVELRCDPISGHTALYWYRQSLGQGLEFLIYFQGNSAPDKSGLPSDRFSAERTGGSVSTLTIQRTQQEDSAVYLCASSLARTDQETQYFGPGTRLLVL.

The V gene is TRBV2, the J gene TRBJ2-4, with TRBD1 matching over 9 bases. V dropped 7 bases and J dropped 8; count of bases not matched to a gene: 12. Per the germline V gene, CDR1 is SNHLY and CDR2 is FYNNEI. This CDR3 has 15 residues. CDR3: CASTYPGQGIDIQYF. In DNA form, the CDR3 reads TGTGCCAGCACCTACCCGGGACAGGGCATAGACATTCAGTACTTC.

The chain joins TRBV30 to TRBJ2-1; TRBD2 aligns across 8 bases. J gave up 6 bases and V 2 bases, and 6 bases lay outside the gene matches. Germline assignment: CDR1 GTSNPN and CDR2 SVGIG (reference sequence). There are 14 residues in the CDR3. CDR3 sequence reads: CAWSRAGGRNEQFF. CDR3 nucleotide sequence: TGTGCCTGGAGTAGGGCGGGAGGTCGCAATGAGCAGTTCTTC.

The rearrangement joins TRBV14 to TRBJ2-1; perhaps TRBD2 as D (5 bases). Trimming pared 1 base from V and 12 bases from J, leaving 10 bases between. Germline assignment: CDR1 SGHDN and CDR2 FVKESK. The CDR3 is 12 residues long. Written as DNA, the CDR3 is TGTGCCAGCAGCCAAGCTACGAGGGTGCAGTTCTTC. Its protein is CASSQATRVQFF.